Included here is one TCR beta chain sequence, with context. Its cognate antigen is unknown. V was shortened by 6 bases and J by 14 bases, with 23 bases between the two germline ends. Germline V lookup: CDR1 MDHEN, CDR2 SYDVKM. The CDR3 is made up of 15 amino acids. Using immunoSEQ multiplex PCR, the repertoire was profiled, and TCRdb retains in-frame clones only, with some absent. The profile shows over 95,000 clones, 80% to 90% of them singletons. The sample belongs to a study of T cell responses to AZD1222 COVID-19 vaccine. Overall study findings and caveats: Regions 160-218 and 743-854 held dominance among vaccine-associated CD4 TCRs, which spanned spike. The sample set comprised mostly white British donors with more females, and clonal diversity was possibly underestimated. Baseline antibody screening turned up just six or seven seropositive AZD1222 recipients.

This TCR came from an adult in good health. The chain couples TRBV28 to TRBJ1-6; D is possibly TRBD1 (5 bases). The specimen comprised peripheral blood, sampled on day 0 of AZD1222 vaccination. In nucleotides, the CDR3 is TGTGCCAGCAGGGACAAAGGAGGTTCAGGTGAATCCCTCCACTTT. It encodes CASRDKGGSGESLHF.